This T cell receptor (beta chain) was captured in a study of CXCR3-negative and CXCR3-positive naive CD8 T cells. Study conclusions and caveats: TRB CDR3 hydrophobicity was greater in CXCR3-positive naive cells than in CXCR3-negative naive cells.

UMI-labeled 5' RACE TRB cDNA libraries were prepared from the cells. From the 5' RACE reads, TCRdb lists one entry per CDR3 protein and no DNA. The sample holds roughly 110,000 distinct CDR3 sequences. Germline V gives CDR1 MDHEN, CDR2 SYDVKM. The CDR3 is 14 amino acids. Points on this clonotype: Its target is not known.

J is TRBJ2-5 and V is TRBV28; TCRdb reports TRBD2, a call that lacks DNA to check it against. The receptor's source is a human donor in good health. Some clones in this sample may be carry-over from other donors' samples. Sequenced: naive CXCR3+ CD8+ T cells from blood. Subset denoted: CD45RO-CCR7+CD27+CD95- naive CD8+ T cells expressing CXCR3 (TNR3+). CDR3 sequence: CASTPGANQETQYF.